These T cell receptor beta chains were read from a single sample in a study of identical twins. TCRdb used MiXCR to reprocess the 5' RACE reads, holding one entry per CDR3 protein. The table has hundreds of thousands of distinct CDR3 sequences, 15% to 20% seen once. A further study also used this sample, focusing on T cells expressing NK-cell markers.

Material: PBMCs. All receptors come from a woman aged 18 to 35 in good health. The CDR3 runs from the conserved cysteine through the conserved F or W. Each record gives: clone size, J gene, CDR3 length, V gene, D gene, CDR3 protein, CDR3 DNA. The D gene is left open where the match is weak. Some rows have no size entry. The others give once, few or many, or a class for an expanded clone.

few TRBJ2-3 16 TRBV6-5 TRBD2 CASSYGLAGARDTQYF TGTGCCAGCAGTTACGGACTAGCGGGGGCAAGGGATACGCAGTATTTT
many TRBJ1-5 16 TRBV6-2/TRBV6-3 TRBD1 CASSPSRTGRSQPQHF TGTGCCAGCAGTCCCTCCCGGACAGGGAGAAGTCAGCCCCAGCATTTT
few TRBJ1-1 15 TRBV7-6 NA CASSLALGQYTEAFF TGTGCCAGCAGCTTAGCCCTCGGACAGTACACTGAAGCTTTCTTT
NA TRBJ2-2 15 TRBV3-1 TRBD2 CASSLRLADTGELFF TGTGCCAGCAGCCTGAGACTAGCGGACACCGGGGAGCTGTTTTTT
few TRBJ1-1 15 TRBV6-5 TRBD1 CASSYSTGLLTEAFF TGTGCCAGCAGTTACTCGACAGGGCTCTTGACTGAAGCTTTCTTT
few TRBJ2-1 10 TRBV29-1 NA CSVMDNEQFF TGCAGCGTCATGGACAATGAGCAGTTCTTC
few TRBJ1-2 13 TRBV20-1 NA CSASGGPGGGYTF TGCAGTGCTAGCGGTGGGCCCGGGGGTGGCTACACCTTC
NA TRBJ2-1 14 TRBV10-2 TRBD2 CASSRPEGGKEQFF TGCGCCAGCAGTCGGCCAGAGGGAGGGAAGGAGCAGTTCTTC
few TRBJ1-1 11 TRBV29-1 NA CSVEGDTEAFF TGCAGCGTTGAGGGAGACACTGAAGCTTTCTTT
once TRBJ2-3 15 TRBV20-1 TRBD2 CSADTGGDLTDTQYF TGCAGTGCTGACACGGGGGGTGACCTCACAGATACGCAGTATTTT
NA TRBJ2-1 13 TRBV10-3 NA CATSESSLPEQFF TGTGCCACCAGTGAGTCGTCCCTGCCTGAGCAGTTCTTC
few TRBJ2-1 13 TRBV4-3 NA CASSQDSPSEQFF TGCGCCAGCAGCCAAGATAGTCCGAGCGAGCAGTTCTTC
NA TRBJ2-1 18 TRBV29-1 TRBD2 CSVVWRIRAPGGPVEQFF TGCAGCGTTGTGTGGAGGATCAGGGCCCCGGGAGGGCCGGTTGAGCAGTTCTTC
NA TRBJ2-3 14 TRBV5-5 NA CASIASGFSDTQYF TGTGCCAGCATTGCTTCGGGATTTTCAGATACGCAGTATTTT
NA TRBJ2-5 14 TRBV12-3/TRBV12-4 TRBD2 CASSLRAGAGTQYF TGTGCCAGCAGTTTAAGAGCGGGGGCGGGGACCCAGTACTTC
NA TRBJ2-2 17 TRBV6-2/TRBV6-3 NA CASSYSKSALRTGELFF TGTGCCAGCAGTTACTCGAAATCGGCCTTGAGGACCGGGGAGCTGTTTTTT
few TRBJ1-6 15 TRBV7-9 NA CASSLGQGTGSPLHF TGTGCCAGCAGCTTAGGGCAGGGGACGGGTTCACCCCTCCACTTT
NA TRBJ1-6 13 TRBV6-1 NA CASRGGFNSPLHF TGTGCCAGCAGGGGAGGATTCAATTCACCCCTCCACTTT
NA TRBJ1-5 15 TRBV20-1 NA CSASQGRGSNQPQHF TGCAGTGCTAGCCAGGGTAGAGGCAGCAATCAGCCCCAGCATTTT
few TRBJ1-3 19 TRBV21-1 NA CASSRPGQGPLPSGNTIYF TGTGCCAGCAGCAGGCCGGGACAGGGGCCCTTACCTTCTGGAAACACCATATATTTT
NA TRBJ2-7 13 TRBV25-1 NA CASTPVSSYEQYF TGTGCCAGCACCCCTGTGAGCTCCTACGAGCAGTACTTC
NA TRBJ1-1 12 TRBV20-1 NA CSASNRNTEAFF TGCAGTGCTAGTAACAGGAACACTGAAGCTTTCTTT
few TRBJ2-5 13 TRBV12-3/TRBV12-4 TRBD1 CASSLGPPGQGDF TGTGCCAGCAGTCTAGGGCCCCCGGGACAGGGGGACTTC
NA TRBJ2-1 15 TRBV12-3/TRBV12-4 TRBD2 CASSLNGRASDEQFF TGTGCCAGCAGTTTAAACGGGAGGGCCAGCGATGAGCAGTTCTTC
few TRBJ2-5 16 TRBV7-9 TRBD2 CASSPYRTSGVGTQYF TGTGCCAGCAGCCCCTACAGGACTAGCGGGGTCGGGACCCAGTACTTC
few TRBJ2-1 20 TRBV4-3 NA CASSQEIVVGGAGIYNEQFF TGCGCCAGCAGCCAAGAAATAGTGGTAGGGGGAGCTGGGATCTACAATGAGCAGTTCTTC
NA TRBJ2-1 14 TRBV5-1 NA CASSLERARNEQFF TGCGCCAGCAGCTTGGAGCGGGCTCGGAATGAGCAGTTCTTC
NA TRBJ1-2 14 TRBV6-2/TRBV6-3 NA CASSVRISNYGYTF TGTGCCAGCAGTGTCCGGATATCTAACTATGGCTACACCTTC
few TRBJ2-1 12 TRBV5-1 TRBD2 CASSFSGIEQFF TGCGCCAGCAGCTTTAGCGGGATTGAGCAGTTCTTC
many TRBJ2-3 14 TRBV9 NA CASNHGGSADTQYF TGTGCCAGCAACCATGGAGGTTCGGCAGATACGCAGTATTTT
NA TRBJ2-7 13 TRBV4-3 NA CASSQDTWGEQYF TGCGCCAGCAGCCAAGATACGTGGGGGGAGCAGTACTTC
few TRBJ2-1 15 TRBV20-1 TRBD2 CSANRLAEMYNEQFF TGCAGTGCTAACCGTCTAGCGGAGATGTACAATGAGCAGTTCTTC
NA TRBJ2-2 14 TRBV29-1 NA CSVEDQEVAGELFF TGCAGCGTTGAAGACCAGGAGGTTGCCGGGGAGCTGTTTTTT
few TRBJ2-2 15 TRBV20-1 NA CSAGGFGGGTGELFF TGCAGTGCCGGGGGTTTTGGGGGAGGCACCGGGGAGCTGTTTTTT
few TRBJ2-7 11 TRBV10-3 NA CANGPTYEQYF TGTGCCAATGGACCTACCTACGAGCAGTACTTC
few TRBJ2-2 13 TRBV7-3 TRBD2 CASRGGGAGELFF TGTGCCAGCAGGGGCGGGGGTGCCGGGGAGCTGTTTTTT
NA TRBJ2-7 15 TRBV30 TRBD2 CAWSRLAESSYEQYF TGTGCCTGGAGTAGGCTAGCGGAGAGCTCCTACGAGCAGTACTTC
NA TRBJ2-3 11 TRBV30 NA CAWSVGDTQYF TGTGCCTGGAGTGTAGGGGATACGCAGTATTTT
NA TRBJ2-2 12 TRBV10-3 NA CAISESRGELFF TGTGCCATCAGTGAATCCCGCGGGGAGCTGTTTTTT
NA TRBJ2-7 13 TRBV2 NA CASSENRNGEQYF TGTGCCAGCAGTGAGAACAGGAACGGCGAGCAGTACTTC
few TRBJ2-1 15 TRBV4-3 NA CASSQEFTSYNEQFF TGCGCCAGCAGCCAAGAATTTACTAGCTACAATGAGCAGTTCTTC
few TRBJ1-1 15 TRBV5-1 TRBD1 CASSSTGGGYTEAFF TGCGCCAGCAGCTCAACAGGGGGCGGCTACACTGAAGCTTTCTTT
NA TRBJ2-1 16 TRBV19 NA CATRMSRVPSYNEQFF TGTGCCACACGTATGTCCAGGGTTCCATCCTACAATGAGCAGTTCTTC
few TRBJ1-3 14 TRBV6-1 NA CASRRMGSGNTIYF TGTGCCAGCAGGAGAATGGGCTCTGGAAACACCATATATTTT
many TRBJ2-3 14 TRBV7-2 NA CASSLMGQRDTQYF TGTGCCAGCAGCTTAATGGGACAACGGGATACGCAGTATTTT
few TRBJ2-4 14 TRBV20-1 TRBD1 CSAPGQGAMDIQYF TGCAGTGCGCCGGGACAGGGCGCCATGGACATTCAGTACTTC
NA TRBJ2-7 15 TRBV7-9 NA CASSLAGLGPYEQYF TGTGCCAGCAGCTTAGCCGGTCTGGGTCCCTACGAGCAGTACTTC
NA TRBJ1-4 14 TRBV9 NA CASSFGLGVEKLFF TGTGCCAGCAGTTTTGGGCTCGGGGTTGAAAAACTGTTTTTT
few TRBJ2-1 16 TRBV20-1 NA CSAVSRRGRSYNEQFF TGCAGTGCCGTGTCCCGGCGGGGAAGGTCCTACAATGAGCAGTTCTTC
NA TRBJ1-2 12 TRBV4-3 NA CASSQKGYGYTF TGCGCCAGCAGCCAGAAGGGGTATGGCTACACCTTC
NA TRBJ2-1 15 TRBV9 TRBD1 CASSGQGVRFNEQFF TGTGCCAGCAGCGGTCAGGGGGTGAGATTCAATGAGCAGTTCTTC
NA TRBJ2-1 16 TRBV5-6 TRBD2 CASSSGTSGSLNEQFF TGTGCCAGCAGCTCAGGGACTAGCGGGAGTTTGAATGAGCAGTTCTTC
few TRBJ2-5 15 TRBV10-3 TRBD2 CAAQSSGRFQETQYF TGTGCCGCCCAGTCTAGCGGGAGATTTCAAGAGACCCAGTACTTC
NA TRBJ2-7 13 TRBV12-5 TRBD2 CASGLSASGQQYF TGTGCTAGTGGTTTGTCGGCTAGCGGCCAGCAGTACTTC
NA TRBJ2-1 15 TRBV7-9 TRBD2 CASSPGTSGNYEQFF TGTGCCAGCAGCCCAGGGACTAGCGGGAATTATGAGCAGTTCTTC
once TRBJ2-7 15 TRBV5-1 TRBD2 CATRMGLAGIYEQYF TGCGCCACCCGTATGGGACTAGCGGGGATCTACGAGCAGTACTTC
NA TRBJ2-7 12 TRBV12-3/TRBV12-4 NA CASSLGISEQYF TGTGCCAGCAGTTTAGGAATAAGCGAGCAGTACTTC